This TCR beta chain comes out of a study of blood T cell repertoires in COVID-19. Study as a whole: Some COVID-19 samples were acute and others convalescent; all came from the United States, Italy and Spain. T cells, B-cell-depleted T cells, or PBMCs provided the cDNA or gDNA that served as material.

Authors' analysis steps: Using reference gene primer amplification, nucleated cell counts were estimated. Data came from immunoSEQ multiplex PCR; TCRdb stores just in-frame clones and leaves some out. V and J calls and clone size are as listed in that table; D and trimming were resolved from the DNA. Of around 230,000 clones in the sample, more than 65% were seen once. V gave up 11 bases and J gave up 4 bases, with 11 bases separating them. Germline V gene data show CDR1 as MRHNA and CDR2 as SNTAGT. This CDR3 has 11 amino acids. The sequenced material came from peripheral blood. The chain couples TRBV6-4 to TRBJ1-2; D is possibly TRBD1 (6 bases). The TCR comes from a woman aged 80 or over with acute or convalescent COVID-19. CDR3 nucleotides: TGTGCCTATGACAGGTTCTATGGCTACACCTTC. This translates into CAYDRFYGYTF.